One and the same sample provided the 18 T cell receptor beta chains below, sequenced in a study of T cells expressing NK-cell markers. TCRdb re-called the 5' RACE reads; one entry per CDR3 protein, DNA not given. The listing contains 300,000 or so distinct CDR3 sequences. The sequenced sample consisted of blood T cells: a sorted CD56 or NKG2C T cell subset, CD4+ or CD8+ T cells, or bulk PBMC T cells (not recorded which). The receptors come from a woman between 18 and 75 years old in good health.

CDR3 in amino acids: CASTRRGRETQYF. The chain uses TRBV5-6 and TRBJ2-5; the TCRdb D gene call, TRBD1, has no DNA to confirm it. CDR1 and CDR2 from the germline V gene are SGHDT and YYEEEE. There are 13 residues in the CDR3.

The rearrangement links TRBV28 to TRBJ2-6; lacking DNA, the TRBD2 call made by TCRdb goes unchecked. The CDR3 runs to 17 residues. Germline CDR1 reads MDHEN; CDR2 reads SYDVKM. CDR3 amino acids: CASTLGEGIAGANVLTF.

J is TRBJ2-7 and V is TRBV10-3; TCRdb returns TRBD2, unconfirmable since there is no DNA. There are 15 residues in the CDR3. Germline V CDR1 and CDR2: ENHRY, SYGVKD. This CDR3 reads CAISEDGRRRYEQYF.

CDR3 in amino acids: CASSKGSTEAFF. The genes are TRBV9 and TRBJ1-1. CDR1 and CDR2 (germline): SGDLS, YYNGEE. CDR3 length equals 12 residues.

This rearrangement joins TRBV29-1 to TRBJ2-6. Germline V gene sequence: CDR1 SQVTM, CDR2 ANQGSEA. CDR3 length: 13 amino acids. The CDR3 sequence is CSVEESGANVLTF. The complete variable domain, with remaining parts taken from reference TRBV29-1 and TRBJ2-6, reads SAVISQKPSRDICQRGTSLTIQCQVDSQVTMMFWYRQQPGQSLTLIATANQGSEATYESGFVIDKFPISRPNLTFSTLTVSNMSPEDSSIYLCSVEESGANVLTFGAGSRLTVL.

This chain connects TRBV5-1 to TRBJ2-7; TCRdb's D gene call, TRBD2, goes unchecked for lack of DNA. CDR3 length equals 16 residues. Germline loops: CDR1 SGHRS, CDR2 YFSETQ. CDR3 sequence reads: CASSPSPGPSSYEQYF.

The chain couples TRBV5-1 to TRBJ2-3; TCRdb designates TRBD1, a call that cannot be tested without DNA. Germline loops: CDR1 SGHRS, CDR2 YFSETQ. The CDR3 is 16 residues long. The CDR3: CASSPSAGPRTDTQYF.

This CDR3 reads CASSPRTRGEKLFF. V is TRBV12-3 or TRBV12-4 and J is TRBJ1-4; TCRdb's D call, TRBD1, is unchecked because there is no DNA. CDR3 length equals 14 residues.

This chain joins TRBV5-1 and TRBJ2-3. CDR1 SGHRS and CDR2 YFSETQ come from the germline V gene. The CDR3 covers 14 residues. CDR3 loop: CASSLDLSTDTQYF.

The chain is built from TRBV20-1 and TRBJ2-2; absent DNA, TCRdb's TRBD1 call cannot be checked. This CDR3 region has 15 residues. Germline values: CDR1 DFQATT, CDR2 SNEGSKA (reference sequence). The CDR3 loop reads CSASDSPLGTGELFF.

The chain couples TRBV27 to TRBJ1-2; the TCRdb D gene call, TRBD1, has no DNA to confirm it. The CDR3 loop spans 14 amino acids. CDR1 and CDR2 from the germline V gene are MNHEY and SMNVEV (reference sequence). CDR3 amino acids: CASTPGRTFYGYTF.

The chain is built from TRBV20-1 and TRBJ1-5; with no DNA, the TCRdb D assignment of TRBD1 cannot be verified. There are 13 residues in the CDR3. Germline V lookup: CDR1 DFQATT, CDR2 SNEGSKA (reference sequence). The CDR3 sequence: CSVPRRANQPQHF.

V usage is TRBV29-1 and J usage is TRBJ1-1; lacking DNA, the TRBD1 call made by TCRdb goes unchecked. CDR3 size: 15 residues. The germline V gene has CDR1 SQVTM and CDR2 ANQGSEA. CDR3 sequence reads: CSASHTHRSDTEAFF.

The gene calls are TRBV29-1 and TRBJ2-1; lacking DNA, the TRBD2 call made by TCRdb goes unchecked. CDR1 is SQVTM, CDR2 ANQGSEA, per germline. This CDR3 comprises 15 residues. This CDR3 reads CSAESRTSGYNEQFF.

The chain recombines TRBV6-2 or TRBV6-3 with TRBJ2-1; the TCRdb call, TRBD2, lacks DNA for checking. CDR1 and CDR2 from the germline V gene are MNHEY and SVGEGT. The CDR3 has 14 residues. This CDR3 reads CASSPSGRSREQFF.

The chain joins TRBV20-1 to TRBJ2-1; TCRdb calls TRBD2, which cannot be checked without DNA. CDR1 and CDR2 (germline): DFQATT, SNEGSKA (reference sequence). This CDR3 contains 15 residues. This chain's CDR3 is CSARKDRAHHNEQFF.

The chain links TRBV11-2 to TRBJ2-1; the TCRdb call, TRBD2, lacks DNA for checking. The CDR3 is made up of 20 amino acids. Germline CDR1 reads SGHAT; CDR2 reads FQNNGV. CDR3 protein: CASSLVRTSLSWSSYNEQFF.

V gene TRBV5-5 combines with J gene TRBJ2-4; lacking DNA, the TRBD2 call made by TCRdb goes unchecked. This CDR3 has 15 residues. The germline gives CDR1 SGHKS, CDR2 YYEKEE (reference sequence). The CDR3 loop reads CASSFEAGVGGIQYF.